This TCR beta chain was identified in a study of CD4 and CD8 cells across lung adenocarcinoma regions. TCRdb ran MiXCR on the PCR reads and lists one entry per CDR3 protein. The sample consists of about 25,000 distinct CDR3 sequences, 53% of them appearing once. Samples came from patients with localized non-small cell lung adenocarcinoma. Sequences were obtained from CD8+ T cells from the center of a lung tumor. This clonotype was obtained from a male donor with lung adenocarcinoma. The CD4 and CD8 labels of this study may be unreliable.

In nucleotides, the CDR3 is TGCGCCAGCAGTGAGGTGCGAGACACAAACATTCAGTACTTC. Its translation: CASSEVRDTNIQYF. This chain uses TRBV10-1 with TRBJ2-4; D gene unclear. The germline V and J ends were trimmed by 2 bases and 6 bases, with 11 bases remaining between them. Germline CDR1 WNHNN, CDR2 SYGVQD (reference sequence). This CDR3 contains 14 residues.